Given below is one T cell receptor beta chain in context. Some clones are missing from TCRdb's copy, which holds only in-frame ones; the method was immunoSEQ multiplex PCR. The sample records around 100,000 clones, 85% to 90% being singletons. The data were taken from a study of blood T cell repertoires in COVID-19. The CDR3 has 13 amino acids. The ends were cut back, 8 bases at V and 0 bases at J, with 11 bases in the middle. Germline V gene data show CDR1 as MNHEY and CDR2 as SMNVEV (reference sequence). The chain is built from TRBV27 and TRBJ2-7, with D possibly being TRBD1 (6 bases). This TCR was recovered from a human donor in a cohort sampled during active COVID-19. Sequenced: peripheral blood. The CDR3 loop reads CASQQGSSYEQYF. For the CDR3, the DNA is TGTGCCAGCCAACAGGGAAGCTCCTACGAGCAGTACTTC.